These T cell receptor beta chains were read from a single sample in a study of cytotoxic CD8 clonotypes in ibrutinib-treated CLL. The assay was immunoSEQ multiplex PCR, and TCRdb's table has in-frame clones only and misses some. The data contain roughly 250,000 clones, 70% of them singletons. Specimen: PBMCs, collected after 24 months of ibrutinib treatment. The receptors were sampled from a human donor with chronic lymphocytic leukemia. The CDR3 runs from the conserved cysteine through the conserved F or W. A D gene is named only where the DNA matches it firmly. Size values are once, few and many counts, or a class for expanded clones, and some rows have none.

j_call clone_size v_call d_call cdr3_aa cdr3_nt
TRBJ2-1 - TRBV6-5 TRBD1 CASRDRGKNEQFF TGTGCCAGCCGGGACAGGGGTAAGAATGAGCAGTTCTTC
TRBJ2-5 - TRBV15 - CATSRTIEGAGTQYF TGTGCCACCAGCAGAACCATAGAGGGCGCTGGGACCCAGTACTTC
TRBJ1-1 - TRBV2 - CASKRLGQVNTEAFF TGTGCCAGCAAGAGGTTAGGACAAGTGAACACTGAAGCTTTCTTT
TRBJ1-2 few TRBV14 TRBD1 CASSHFTGAEVQLWANYGYTF TGTGCCAGCAGCCACTTCACAGGGGCGGAGGTTCAGTTGTGGGCTAACTATGGCTACACCTTC
TRBJ1-1 - TRBV4-3 TRBD1 CASSDRDTEAFF TGCGCCAGCTCCGACAGGGACACTGAAGCTTTCTTT
TRBJ2-1 - TRBV27 - CASSLDQSYNEQFF TGTGCCAGCAGTTTGGACCAAAGCTACAATGAGCAGTTCTTC
TRBJ2-7 few TRBV27 TRBD2 CAGHSGSGAYEQYF TGTGCCGGCCATAGCGGGAGTGGAGCCTACGAGCAGTACTTC
TRBJ2-2 - TRBV28 TRBD2 CASSHSGSLTGELFF TGTGCCAGCAGTCATAGCGGGAGTCTAACCGGGGAGCTGTTTTTT
TRBJ2-2 - TRBV28 TRBD1 CATQTGFNTGELFF TGTGCCACCCAGACAGGGTTTAACACCGGGGAGCTGTTTTTT
TRBJ2-1 - TRBV7-9 - CASTVYDGYNEQFF TGTGCCAGCACCGTATATGACGGATACAATGAGCAGTTCTTC
TRBJ2-7 few TRBV19 TRBD1 CASQPGTAMIYEQYF TGTGCCAGCCAACCCGGGACAGCCATGATCTACGAGCAGTACTTC
TRBJ2-2 - TRBV5-1 - CASRSDQVPTGELFF TGCGCCAGCAGGAGCGATCAGGTTCCCACCGGGGAGCTGTTTTTT